One T cell receptor (beta chain) is described in this entry. These data come from a study of blood T cell repertoires in COVID-19. Participant-given clinical history determined each cohort assignment. Germline values: CDR1 SNHLY, CDR2 FYNNEI. Trimming took 4 bases from V and 8 from J; bases not matched to a gene: 7. The CDR3 runs 15 residues. Method: immunoSEQ multiplex PCR; TCRdb's copy keeps in-frame clones and lacks some. The sample records some 250,000 clones, around 89% being singletons. The sequenced material came from PBMCs or T cells enriched from blood (not recorded which). This receptor was identified in a man in his forties who had recovered from COVID-19. This chain joins TRBV2 and TRBJ2-1, with 11 nucleotides matching TRBD2. The CDR3 protein is CASSAWASGGYEQFF. The CDR3 DNA reads as TGTGCCAGCAGTGCTTGGGCTAGCGGGGGGTATGAGCAGTTCTTC.